The clone carrying this T cell receptor (beta chain) has more than one count but fewer than ten. The data are from a study of blood T cell repertoires in COVID-19. Across the study: Acute and convalescent COVID-19 samples came from the United States, Italy and Spain. Nucleic acid was either cDNA or gDNA, and it came from T cells, B-cell-depleted T cells, or PBMCs.

This CDR3 has 16 amino acids. CDR1 and CDR2 from the germline V gene are LNHDA and SQIVND (reference sequence). V dropped 5 bases and J dropped 1; count of bases not matched to a gene: 10. Per the original data handling: Amplification of reference gene primers was used by the study to estimate nucleated cell counts. The data were produced by immunoSEQ multiplex PCR, yet TCRdb's version contains in-frame clones alone and is incomplete. The V and J calls and clone size come from that table; D and trimming were worked out from the DNA. The sample has fewer than 150,000 clones; about 80% are singletons. The chain joins TRBV19 to TRBJ2-7, with TRBD1 matching 8 bases. Sequenced: peripheral blood. The clonotype originates from an older man with acute or convalescent COVID-19. The CDR3 spells CASSPRPGQESYEQYF. DNA for the CDR3: TGTGCCAGTAGTCCCAGACCGGGACAGGAATCCTACGAGCAGTACTTC.